The 25 T cell receptor beta chains reported below all come from one sample, sequenced in a study of cytomegalovirus exposure and HLA in healthy donors (dated by TCRdb to 2016 to 2017). The protocol used for the library was the immunoSEQ multiplex PCR assay. For the multiplex PCR, a mixture combining 60 forward primers for TCR Vbeta segments and 13 reverse primers for TCR Jbeta segments was used. Not all clones reach the TCRdb copy of this immuneACCESS table, which keeps in-frame sequences only. Checked studies attribute under half of the gap to unresolved V genes and leave the rest unexplained. This sample is represented by fewer than 100,000 clones; around 73% of them were singletons. The ten largest clones take up more than 0.6% of the sample. The source material was PBMCs. These receptors were obtained from an older woman in good health and CMV-seronegative.

This clone was detected only a few times. The V call is TRBV5-4, the J call TRBJ2-1; D possibly corresponds to TRBD2 (7 bases). The V gene's germline CDR1 is SGHNT and CDR2 YYREEE (reference sequence). The V end was cut by 10 bases, the J end by 9 bases, with 23 bases between. CDR3 length: 14 residues. CDR3 coding DNA: TGTGCCTCAGAAAGGGGGGGGCCGGGTAGTGAGCAGTTCTTC. Translating gives CASERGGPGSEQFF.

The J gene is TRBJ2-7, the V gene TRBV9; 7 nucleotides line up with TRBD2. V lost 0 bases, J lost 0 bases, and 3 bases stayed unmatched. The V gene's germline CDR1 is SGDLS and CDR2 YYNGEE. The CDR3 has 15 amino acids. CDR3 DNA sequence: TGTGCCAGCAGCGTAGGGGGGGGGATCTCCTACGAGCAGTACTTC. Translated: CASSVGGGISYEQYF.

This clone was counted only a few times. The CDR3 here is CASSPRDSFYEQYF. The CDR3 DNA reads as TGTGCCAGCAGCCCCCGGGACAGTTTCTACGAGCAGTACTTC. V usage is TRBV7-2 and J usage is TRBJ2-7, with 7 bases identical to TRBD1. The CDR3 sequence is 14 residues long. CDR1 is SGHTA, CDR2 FQGNSA, per germline. The V and J ends lost 5 bases and 3 bases, in that order; junction bases with no gene match: 7. Full variable domain (outside the CDR3, taken from reference TRBV7-2 and TRBJ2-7): GAGVSQSPSNKVTEKGKDVELRCDPISGHTALYWYRQSLGQGLEFLIYFQGNSAPDKSGLPSDRFSAERTGGSVSTLTIQRTQQEDSAVYLCASSPRDSFYEQYFGPGTRLTVT.

This clone was seen a handful of times. The rearrangement joins TRBV5-4 to TRBJ2-2; D unresolved. The CDR3 runs to 13 residues. V was cut by 4 bases and J by 6 bases, with 10 bases left in between. The germline CDR1 and CDR2 sequences are SGHNT and YYREEE (reference sequence). CDR3 sequence: CASSRDEAGELFF. The CDR3 coding sequence is TGTGCCAGCAGCCGCGACGAGGCCGGGGAGCTGTTTTTT.

The V and J genes are TRBV28 and TRBJ2-1; 14 positions match TRBD2. The CDR3 loop spans 17 amino acids. Germline V gene lookup returns CDR1 MDHEN and CDR2 SYDVKM. V lost 5 bases and J lost 7; bases outside the gene matches: 10. CDR3 loop: CASSRGTSGRKVNEQFF. In DNA, the CDR3 is TGTGCCAGCAGTAGAGGGACTAGCGGGAGAAAAGTAAATGAGCAGTTCTTC.

The chain combines TRBV7-9 with TRBJ1-2; TRBD1 is a possible D gene (5 bases). The CDR3 loop spans 12 amino acids. V lost 5 bases and J lost 6, with 10 bases in between. Germline-derived CDR1 and CDR2 are SEHNR and FQNEAQ (reference sequence). The CDR3 region is CASSPGGNGYTF. The CDR3 DNA follows: TGTGCCAGCAGCCCTGGGGGGAATGGCTACACCTTC. The whole variable domain, remainder taken from reference TRBV7-9 and TRBJ1-2, is DTGVSQNPRHKITKRGQNVTFRCDPISEHNRLYWYRQTLGQGPEFLTYFQNEAQLEKSRLLSDRFSAERPKGSFSTLEIQRTEQGDSAMYLCASSPGGNGYTFGSGTRLTVV.

This chain joins TRBV6-6 and TRBJ2-6; D is ambiguous. The V end was cut by 5 bases, the J end by 0 bases, with 5 bases between. The germline V gene has CDR1 MNHNY and CDR2 SVGAGI (reference sequence). The CDR3 sequence is 14 residues long. The CDR3 reads CASSRSSGANVLTF. The CDR3 region has the DNA TGTGCCAGCAGTCGGAGCTCTGGGGCCAACGTCCTGACTTTC.

The genes are TRBV6-4 and TRBJ1-2, with 9 bases lining up with TRBD1. This CDR3 is built from 15 residues. Germline V CDR1 and CDR2: MRHNA, SNTAGT. The J segment lost 6 bases and the V segment lost 0 bases, leaving 5 bases of the junction unmatched. The CDR3 protein is CASSDSGTGRDGYTF. CDR3 in DNA: TGTGCCAGCAGTGACTCGGGGACAGGGAGAGATGGCTACACCTTC.

This clone has a single count. The genes are TRBV11-2 and TRBJ2-3; no definite D call. This CDR3 has 12 amino acids. V gave up 5 bases and J gave up 0 bases, with 3 bases separating them. Germline CDR1 reads SGHAT; CDR2 reads FQNNGV. The CDR3 sequence: CASSHSTDTQYF. In DNA, the CDR3 is TGTGCCAGCAGCCATAGCACAGATACGCAGTATTTT.

The genes are TRBV18 and TRBJ1-1; D is possibly TRBD1 (5 bases). The CDR3 runs to 14 residues. Germline loops: CDR1 KGHSH, CDR2 LQKENI. The V end was cut by 2 bases, the J end by 8 bases, with 15 bases between. CDR3 residues: CASSPTQGGLEAFF. The CDR3 bases are TGTGCCAGCTCACCAACCCAGGGAGGGCTAGAAGCTTTCTTT. The full variable domain, completed using reference TRBV18 and TRBJ1-1, is NAGVMQNPRHLVRRRGQEARLRCSPMKGHSHVYWYRQLPEEGLKFMVYLQKENIIDESGMPKERFSAEFPKEGPSILRIQQVVRGDSAAYFCASSPTQGGLEAFFGQGTRLTVV.

V usage is TRBV27 and J usage is TRBJ1-1, with D maybe TRBD1 (5 bases). This CDR3 region has 13 residues. Germline V CDR1 and CDR2: MNHEY, SMNVEV (reference sequence). V shed 3 bases and J shed 4 bases, with 9 bases lying between them. CDR3 in DNA: TGTGCCAGCAGTTTCTCCGGGGGCACTGAAGCTTTCTTT. Protein sequence: CASSFSGGTEAFF.

The rearrangement uses TRBV5-6 and TRBJ1-1; D not resolved. There are 11 residues in the CDR3. CDR1 and CDR2 (germline): SGHDT, YYEEEE. V was shortened by 4 bases and J by 8 bases, with 9 bases between the two germline ends. CDR3 nucleotides: TGTGCCAGCAGCGGCGGCGACGAAGCTTTCTTT. Translated, it gives CASSGGDEAFF. Using reference TRBV5-6 and TRBJ1-1 for the parts outside the CDR3, the full variable domain is DAGVTQSPTHLIKTRGQQVTLRCSPKSGHDTVSWYQQALGQGPQFIFQYYEEEERQRGNFPDRFSGHQFPNYSSELNVNALLLGDSALYLCASSGGDEAFFGQGTRLTVV.

This sequence joins TRBV7-6 and TRBJ1-1, with 9 bases matching TRBD1. J gave up 2 bases and V 8 bases, and 12 bases lay outside the gene matches. Germline CDR1 and CDR2: SGHVS and FNYEAQ. The CDR3 spans 16 residues. Here the CDR3 DNA reads TGTGCCAGCGCCAGACAGGGGGGCTTTTCCAACACTGAAGCTTTCTTT. Translation: CASARQGGFSNTEAFF.

The J gene is TRBJ2-1, the V gene TRBV28, with D possibly being TRBD2 (6 bases). In germline, CDR1 is MDHEN, CDR2 SYDVKM. The CDR3 has 15 residues. Trimming pared 3 bases from V and 7 bases from J, leaving 16 bases between. CDR3 DNA: TGTGCCAGCAGTTTCGGTAATCGGGAGTCTAATGAGCAGTTCTTC. Amino acid sequence: CASSFGNRESNEQFF. Looking up the rest from reference TRBV28 and TRBJ2-1 gives the full variable domain: DVKVTQSSRYLVKRTGEKVFLECVQDMDHENMFWYRQDPGLGLRLIYFSYDVKMKEKGDIPEGYSVSREKKERFSLILESASTNQTSMYLCASSFGNRESNEQFFGPGTRLTVL.

The chain recombines TRBV13 with TRBJ1-2; TRBD1 matches at 7 bases. Germline values: CDR1 PRHDT, CDR2 FYEKMQ (reference sequence). J lost 8 bases, V lost 6 bases, and 12 bases had no gene match. This CDR3 is 14 amino acids long. CDR3: CASRRLGQGGGYTF. CDR3 nucleotide sequence: TGTGCCAGCAGACGCCTAGGGCAGGGGGGAGGCTACACCTTC.

The chain has TRBV6-6 and TRBJ2-7, with 8 bases fitting TRBD2. Germline-derived CDR1 and CDR2 are MNHNY and SVGAGI (reference sequence). V was clipped by 8 bases and J by 2 bases; unmatched bases: 8. This CDR3 spans 14 amino acids. The CDR3 loop is CASSGGRSAYEQYF. The CDR3 DNA reads TGTGCCAGCTCGGGCGGGAGGAGTGCCTACGAGCAGTACTTC.

This clone was counted once. This chain links TRBV6-5 with TRBJ1-1; no clear D. This CDR3 comprises 11 residues. Deletions cut 6 bases from V and 8 bases from J, with 10 bases between. Germline CDR1 reads MNHEY; CDR2 reads SVGAGI. The CDR3 nucleotides read TGTGCCAGCAGCCGACTCGGGGAAGCTTTCTTT. Translated, it gives CASSRLGEAFF.

This clone appeared a few times. V and J are TRBV6-5 and TRBJ2-7; 9 bases are shared with TRBD1. V dropped 5 bases and J dropped 0; count of bases not matched to a gene: 5. This CDR3 has 15 amino acids. Germline values: CDR1 MNHEY, CDR2 SVGAGI. The CDR3 reads CASSRDRGSSYEQYF. CDR3 nucleotides: TGTGCCAGCAGTAGAGACAGGGGGTCCTCCTACGAGCAGTACTTC.

The V gene is TRBV6-1, the J gene TRBJ1-2; no definite D call. Trimming took off 2 bases at V and 6 bases at J, with 13 bases between the two ends. Germline CDR1 is MNHNS and CDR2 is SASEGT. The CDR3 covers 14 residues. The CDR3 DNA follows: TGTGCCAGCAGTGAATTGGGGAGGGTGCATGGCTACACCTTC. Its translation: CASSELGRVHGYTF.

The genes are TRBV5-1 and TRBJ2-1, with 7 bases lining up with TRBD1. This CDR3 has 15 residues. With 5 bases clipped from V and 10 bases from J, the junction kept 15 bases outside the gene matches. The germline V gene encodes CDR1 SGHRS and CDR2 YFSETQ. The CDR3 spells CASRQNRDSQKEQFF. CDR3 nucleotide sequence: TGCGCCAGCAGACAGAACCGGGACAGTCAAAAGGAGCAGTTCTTC.

CDR3 region: CASSPQGSNTGELFF. The CDR3, as DNA: TGCGCCAGCAGCCCGCAGGGGTCAAACACCGGGGAGCTGTTTTTT. The J gene is TRBJ2-2, the V gene TRBV5-1, with D tentatively TRBD1 (6 bases). This CDR3 is built from 15 residues. With 4 bases removed from V and 2 bases from J, the gap between germline ends came to 12 bases. From germline, CDR1 is SGHRS and CDR2 YFSETQ.

The table lists this clone with a count of one. This chain joins TRBV10-2 and TRBJ1-5; D not certain. Germline CDR1 is WSHSY and CDR2 is SAAADI. V was cut by 6 bases and J by 5 bases, with 14 bases left in between. The CDR3 covers 14 residues. The CDR3 bases are TGCGCCAGCAGGCCAGGAGGCGGCGATCAGCCCCAGCATTTT. It is translated as CASRPGGGDQPQHF.

The V gene is TRBV4-1, the J gene TRBJ2-2; D might be TRBD2 (5 bases). Looked up from germline, CDR1 is MGHRA and CDR2 is YSYEKL. CDR3 length: 16 amino acids. The V gene lost 1 base and the J gene lost 13 bases, with 22 bases spanning the gap. The CDR3 loop is CASSQATTAGQPRLFF. DNA of the CDR3: TGCGCCAGCAGCCAAGCTACCACCGCGGGTCAGCCCAGGCTGTTTTTT.

V and J are TRBV4-3 and TRBJ1-4, with a possible D match to TRBD1 (5 bases). The CDR3 is made up of 15 amino acids. Germline V lookup: CDR1 LGHNA, CDR2 YSLEER. V gave up 0 bases and J gave up 5 bases, with 10 bases separating them. In DNA, the CDR3 is TGCGCCAGCAGCCAAGATTTCGGGGGGAATGAAAAACTGTTTTTT. Protein: CASSQDFGGNEKLFF.

The rearrangement uses TRBV18 and TRBJ2-1, with TRBD1 matching 8 bases. Per the germline V gene, CDR1 is KGHSH and CDR2 is LQKENI. This CDR3 has 13 residues. V dropped 5 bases and J dropped 8; count of bases not matched to a gene: 5. CDR3 region: CASSLDRDDEQFF. The CDR3 coding sequence is TGTGCCAGCTCATTGGACAGGGATGATGAGCAGTTCTTC.